This is a list of T cell receptor beta chains from one sample in a study of post-analysis software for immune sequencing data. TCRdb ran MiXCR on the PCR reads and lists one entry per CDR3 protein. The data hold around 700,000 distinct CDR3 sequences, with roughly three fifths observed a single time. The sequenced material came from blood. The receptors originated from a girl aged 2-9 years with multiple sclerosis. Each CDR3 is given with its conserved first and last residue. A D gene is named only where the DNA matches it firmly. Expanded clones get a size class; other rows say once, few or many, or leave the size out.

j_call clone_size d_call v_call cdr3_nt cdr3_aa
TRBJ2-4 once - TRBV3-1 TGTGCCAGCAGCCTATCCGGGGACTCCCATAACATTCAGTACTTC CASSLSGDSHNIQYF
TRBJ2-3 - TRBD2 TRBV7-8 TGTGCCAGCAGGATTCTAGCGGGAGTATCGGATACGCAGTATTTT CASRILAGVSDTQYF
TRBJ2-5 - TRBD2 TRBV29-1 TGCAGCGTTGTTCTAGCGGAGAAAGGGGAGACCCAGTACTTC CSVVLAEKGETQYF
TRBJ2-7 - - TRBV25-1 TGTGCCACCAAGGGTAAAGCATCCTACGAGCAGTACTTC CATKGKASYEQYF
TRBJ2-3 - TRBD2 TRBV27 TGTGCCAGCAGGGAGGGGACTATTAGCACAGATACGCAGTATTTT CASREGTISTDTQYF
TRBJ1-6 - TRBD1 TRBV7-2 TGTGCCAGCAGCTATGGGACAGGGGTATCACCCCTCCACTTT CASSYGTGVSPLHF
TRBJ2-7 - - TRBV5-5 TGTGCCAGCAGCTTGATGGGGGCTCTCTCCTACGAGCAGTACTTC CASSLMGALSYEQYF
TRBJ2-5 once - TRBV10-3 TGTGCCATCTCCGAGCGCAGGGAGGAGACCCAGTACTTC CAISERREETQYF
TRBJ2-5 - TRBD1 TRBV10-2 TGCGCCAGCACGGGGACAGAAGAGACCCAGTACTTC CASTGTEETQYF
TRBJ2-7 - - TRBV20-1 TGCAGTGCTAGCGGGCTTAACTCCTACGAGCAGTACTTC CSASGLNSYEQYF
TRBJ1-3 once - TRBV11-2 TGTGCCAGCAGCTTAACCGCTCCTGGAAACACCATATATTTT CASSLTAPGNTIYF
TRBJ2-1 - TRBD2 TRBV12-3/TRBV12-4 TGTGCCAGCAGTTTATCAGCGGGAGGGCCCGGGGATGAGCAGTTCTTC CASSLSAGGPGDEQFF
TRBJ1-1 - TRBD1 TRBV6-1 TGTGCCAGCAGAGGACAGGGTGCTACTTTCTTT CASRGQGATFF
TRBJ2-5 - - TRBV5-1 TGCGCCAGCAGCTTGGAGAGGGCGGAGGAGACCCAGTACTTC CASSLERAEETQYF
TRBJ1-1 few - TRBV29-1 TGCAGCGCCTCGGGTGGGGGGCTAAGTGACACTGAAGCTTTCTTT CSASGGGLSDTEAFF
TRBJ2-1 - - TRBV20-1 TGCAGTGCTATCCCCCGTGCCAATGAGCAGTTCTTC CSAIPRANEQFF
TRBJ2-7 - - TRBV27 TGTGCCAGCAGTTTACAGGGATACACCTACGAGCAGTACTTC CASSLQGYTYEQYF
TRBJ2-5 - - TRBV5-1 TGCGCCAGCAGCTTGGAATCTGGCATGTGGACCCAGTACTTC CASSLESGMWTQYF
TRBJ1-1 - - TRBV20-1 TGCAGTGCTAGGGCAACCGGGACGGCAAACACTGAAGCTTTCTTT CSARATGTANTEAFF
TRBJ2-1 - - TRBV10-3 TGTGCCATCAGGTCAACCCCGAGCTCCTACAATAAGCAGTTCTTC CAIRSTPSSYNKQFF
TRBJ2-3 - - TRBV20-1 TGCAGTGCTCTACCCGGCGGTAGCCATTCCTCTAGCACAGATACGCAGTATTTT CSALPGGSHSSSTDTQYF
TRBJ2-5 few - TRBV29-1 TGCAGCGTTGGGGACCAAGCCCAAGAGACCCAGTACTTC CSVGDQAQETQYF
TRBJ2-7 few TRBD1 TRBV5-1 TGTGCCAGCAGCCCCGGACAGGGGGTAAGCTACGAGCAGTACTTC CASSPGQGVSYEQYF
TRBJ1-2 - - TRBV11-2 TGTGCCAGCAGCTTAAATGAGGGAAGCTATGGCTACACCTTC CASSLNEGSYGYTF
TRBJ1-1 - TRBD1 TRBV27 TGTGCCACTTCACGGGACAGGGGGCGGGCTGAAGCTTTCTTT CATSRDRGRAEAFF
TRBJ2-4 - - TRBV5-1 TGCGCCAGCAGCTACCAGGGGTTAGCCAAAAACATTCAGTACTTC CASSYQGLAKNIQYF
TRBJ1-4 - TRBD1 TRBV7-9 TGTGCCAGCAGCCCCGGACAGGGGATAGGGGAAAAACTGTTTTTT CASSPGQGIGEKLFF
TRBJ2-5 few TRBD1 TRBV29-1 TGCAGCGCTCCGGGGACAGAGCAAGAGACCCAGTACTTC CSAPGTEQETQYF
TRBJ1-1 - - TRBV6-5 TGTGCCACCTCGCGGAACACTGAAGCTTTCTTT CATSRNTEAFF
TRBJ2-7 - - TRBV12-3/TRBV12-4 TGTGCCAGCAGTTTAACCTACTACGAGCAGTACTTC CASSLTYYEQYF
TRBJ1-6 - - TRBV12-3/TRBV12-4 TGTGCCAGCAGTTATCGAGGTTCACCCCTCCACTTT CASSYRGSPLHF
TRBJ2-7 - - TRBV7-9 TGTGCCAACAGCGCCCCCGGGGCGGGAAGTTACGAGCAGTACTTC CANSAPGAGSYEQYF
TRBJ2-3 once - TRBV2 TGTGCCAGCAGTTCCCCCGGACTAACAGATACGCAGTATTTT CASSSPGLTDTQYF
TRBJ2-7 - TRBD1 TRBV5-1 TGCGCCAGCAGCCGTTCCCGGGACAGGGTTCCCCACGAGCAGTACTTC CASSRSRDRVPHEQYF
TRBJ2-1 few TRBD2 TRBV4-1 TGCGCCAGCAGCCAAGGACGACTAGCGGGGGGTTTGAATGAGCAGTTCTTC CASSQGRLAGGLNEQFF
TRBJ2-1 few - TRBV7-2 TGTGCCAGCAGCACGCCCCGGGCACCCGTCGGCAATGAGCAGTTCTTC CASSTPRAPVGNEQFF
TRBJ2-3 - TRBD2 TRBV20-1 TGCAGTGCTTCCCAAGCGGGGGCCAACACAGATACGCAGTATTTT CSASQAGANTDTQYF
TRBJ2-3 - - TRBV19 TGTGCCAGTAGTATGGCTGGACAGAGCACAGGTACGCAGTATTTT CASSMAGQSTGTQYF
TRBJ2-5 - TRBD2 TRBV27 TGTGCCAGCAGTTTAAAGGGGACTAGCGGGGTAAGGGGGCAAGAGACCCAGTACTTC CASSLKGTSGVRGQETQYF
TRBJ2-3 few - TRBV12-3/TRBV12-4 TGTGCCAGCAGTTTTATGCCTAGCGAGATCACAGATACGCAGTATTTT CASSFMPSEITDTQYF
TRBJ2-7 - - TRBV10-3 TGTGCCACCAGACGGGGAGACTACGAGCAGTACTTC CATRRGDYEQYF
TRBJ1-1 - TRBD1 TRBV7-9 TGTGCCAGCAGCCCTCGGGACAGGGTAAACACTGAAGCTTTCTTT CASSPRDRVNTEAFF
TRBJ2-1 - - TRBV29-1 TGCAGCGGAACTCAGGGGAATGAGCAGTTCTTC CSGTQGNEQFF
TRBJ2-3 - - TRBV7-3 TGTGCCAGCAGCCCAGGAAGGCACAGCGATACGCAGTATTTT CASSPGRHSDTQYF
TRBJ1-5 - TRBD1 TRBV20-1 TGCAGTGCCCGACCGGGACAGAGCAATCAGCCCCAGCATTTT CSARPGQSNQPQHF